Listed below are T cell receptor beta chains from one sample, sequenced in a study of CD8 T cells in ankylosing spondylitis. In TCRdb, the 5' RACE reads were re-called with MiXCR into one record per CDR3 protein. The sample records 200,000 to 300,000 distinct CDR3 sequences, approximately 30% being singletons. The source material was blood, either unsorted or a sorted T cell fraction (not recorded which). These receptors all stem from a male donor with ankylosing spondylitis or in good health (not recorded which). Each CDR3 is given with its conserved first and last residue. The order of the fields is J gene, clone size, D gene, V gene, CDR3 DNA, CDR3 protein. D genes are given only for firm matches. Clone size is stated in some rows and not others, as once, few, many or a class when expanded.

J gene: TRBJ2-3
clone size: NA
D gene: NA
V gene: TRBV12-3/TRBV12-4
CDR3 DNA: TGTGCCAGCAGTTTATTCAGTACTAGCACAGATACGCAGTATTTT
CDR3 protein: CASSLFSTSTDTQYF

J gene: TRBJ2-1
clone size: NA
D gene: NA
V gene: TRBV20-1
CDR3 DNA: TGCAGTGCTAGACCCTGGGCCCGGGGGGCCGATGAGCAGTTCTTC
CDR3 protein: CSARPWARGADEQFF

J gene: TRBJ2-1
clone size: NA
D gene: TRBD1
V gene: TRBV20-1
CDR3 DNA: TGCAGTGCTACGGGACAGGGGGCTTATGAGCAGTTCTTC
CDR3 protein: CSATGQGAYEQFF

J gene: TRBJ2-7
clone size: NA
D gene: NA
V gene: TRBV7-8
CDR3 DNA: TGTGCCAGCAGCCTTACCGGGACCGGAAACTACGAGCAGTACTTC
CDR3 protein: CASSLTGTGNYEQYF

J gene: TRBJ2-1
clone size: NA
D gene: NA
V gene: TRBV7-9
CDR3 DNA: TGTGCCAGCAGCGGTTGGGTCGGGAGCTACAATGAGCAGTTCTTC
CDR3 protein: CASSGWVGSYNEQFF

J gene: TRBJ2-6
clone size: NA
D gene: TRBD1
V gene: TRBV15
CDR3 DNA: TGTGCCACCAGCAGGTACCGGGACAGGGGGTCTGGGGCCAACGTCCTGACTTTC
CDR3 protein: CATSRYRDRGSGANVLTF

J gene: TRBJ1-4
clone size: NA
D gene: NA
V gene: TRBV5-6
CDR3 DNA: TGTGCCAGCAGCTTGTGGTCCGGGAAGGATGAAAAACTGTTTTTT
CDR3 protein: CASSLWSGKDEKLFF

J gene: TRBJ2-7
clone size: NA
D gene: NA
V gene: TRBV5-5
CDR3 DNA: TGTGCCAGCAGCCTAACTCGGACGTTCTTTGGTTACGACGAGCAGTACTTC
CDR3 protein: CASSLTRTFFGYDEQYF

J gene: TRBJ2-3
clone size: NA
D gene: TRBD2
V gene: TRBV15
CDR3 DNA: TGTGCCACCAGCAGAGAACTAGCGTTGACAGATACGCAGTATTTT
CDR3 protein: CATSRELALTDTQYF

J gene: TRBJ1-1
clone size: NA
D gene: NA
V gene: TRBV12-3/TRBV12-4
CDR3 DNA: TGTGCCAGCAGCTGGGGGGGAATCACTGAAGCTTTCTTT
CDR3 protein: CASSWGGITEAFF

J gene: TRBJ1-1
clone size: few
D gene: TRBD1
V gene: TRBV9
CDR3 DNA: TGTGCCAGCAGGGATCTCAAACAGGGGCTGGACACTGAAGCTTTCTTT
CDR3 protein: CASRDLKQGLDTEAFF

J gene: TRBJ2-7
clone size: NA
D gene: TRBD2
V gene: TRBV6-5
CDR3 DNA: TGTGCCAGCAGTTACTCCTTAGCGGGGGGTAACGAGCAGTACTTC
CDR3 protein: CASSYSLAGGNEQYF

J gene: TRBJ2-3
clone size: once
D gene: NA
V gene: TRBV6-5
CDR3 DNA: TGTGCCAGCAGTTACTCTGCAGGGGTTTCAGATACGCAGTATTTT
CDR3 protein: CASSYSAGVSDTQYF

J gene: TRBJ2-7
clone size: few
D gene: NA
V gene: TRBV7-9
CDR3 DNA: TGTGCCAGCAGCGACACCGGGACCTCTCTCTTCGAGCAGTACTTC
CDR3 protein: CASSDTGTSLFEQYF

J gene: TRBJ1-5
clone size: few
D gene: TRBD1
V gene: TRBV27
CDR3 DNA: TGTGCCAGCAGCCTACAGGGGGTGGGTCAGCCCCAGCATTTT
CDR3 protein: CASSLQGVGQPQHF

J gene: TRBJ2-7
clone size: NA
D gene: TRBD2
V gene: TRBV20-1
CDR3 DNA: TGCAGTGCCCCCGCCGGGACTAGCGGGGGATTCTCCTACGAGCAGTACTTC
CDR3 protein: CSAPAGTSGGFSYEQYF

J gene: TRBJ2-7
clone size: few
D gene: NA
V gene: TRBV4-2
CDR3 DNA: TGTGCCAGCAGCCGGACGGGGGAGGAGGAGCAGTACTTC
CDR3 protein: CASSRTGEEEQYF

J gene: TRBJ1-1
clone size: NA
D gene: NA
V gene: TRBV20-1
CDR3 DNA: TGCAGTGCTAGAGACCGACCCGGCTGGACTGAAGCTTTCTTT
CDR3 protein: CSARDRPGWTEAFF

J gene: TRBJ2-2
clone size: few
D gene: NA
V gene: TRBV7-9
CDR3 DNA: TGTGCCAGCAGCTTAACGACATCCCCCCTAACCGGGGAGCTGTTTTTT
CDR3 protein: CASSLTTSPLTGELFF

J gene: TRBJ2-5
clone size: NA
D gene: NA
V gene: TRBV28
CDR3 DNA: TGTGCCAGCAGTTTCACACAGGAGCAAGAGACCCAGTACTTC
CDR3 protein: CASSFTQEQETQYF

J gene: TRBJ2-3
clone size: NA
D gene: TRBD2
V gene: TRBV20-1
CDR3 DNA: TGCAGTGCTGCACAACTAGCGGGGGGGCCTTCAGATACGCAGTATTTT
CDR3 protein: CSAAQLAGGPSDTQYF

J gene: TRBJ1-1
clone size: NA
D gene: NA
V gene: TRBV7-2
CDR3 DNA: TGTGCCAGCAAAATGGGGCAGATGAACACTGAAGCTTTCTTT
CDR3 protein: CASKMGQMNTEAFF

J gene: TRBJ1-1
clone size: few
D gene: NA
V gene: TRBV12-3/TRBV12-4
CDR3 DNA: TGTGCCAGCAGTGGGATCATGAACACTGAAGCTTTCTTT
CDR3 protein: CASSGIMNTEAFF

J gene: TRBJ1-2
clone size: NA
D gene: TRBD1
V gene: TRBV7-2
CDR3 DNA: TGTGCCAGCAGCATCGACAGGGGAGGCAATGGCTACACCTTC
CDR3 protein: CASSIDRGGNGYTF

J gene: TRBJ1-5
clone size: NA
D gene: NA
V gene: TRBV20-1
CDR3 DNA: TGCAGTGCTAGAGTTTCCGGGGGCGGTCAGCCCCAGCATTTT
CDR3 protein: CSARVSGGGQPQHF

J gene: TRBJ2-1
clone size: few
D gene: NA
V gene: TRBV5-1
CDR3 DNA: TGCGCCAGCAGCTCAGGACAGCATGAGCAGTTCTTC
CDR3 protein: CASSSGQHEQFF